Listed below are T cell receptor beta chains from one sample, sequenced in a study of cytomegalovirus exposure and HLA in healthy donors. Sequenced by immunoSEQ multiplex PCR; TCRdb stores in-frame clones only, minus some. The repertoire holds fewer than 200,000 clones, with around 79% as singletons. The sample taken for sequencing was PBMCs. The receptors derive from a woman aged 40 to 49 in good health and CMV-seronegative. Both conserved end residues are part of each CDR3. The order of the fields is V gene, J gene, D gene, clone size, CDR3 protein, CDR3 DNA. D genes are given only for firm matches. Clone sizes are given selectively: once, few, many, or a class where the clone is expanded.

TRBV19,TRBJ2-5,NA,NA,CASSIAGTETQYF,TGTGCCAGTAGTATTGCAGGTACGGAGACCCAGTACTTC
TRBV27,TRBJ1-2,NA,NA,CASSSSWGGTGSWDWGYGYTF,TGTGCCAGCAGTTCTTCCTGGGGGGGTACAGGGTCTTGGGATTGGGGGTATGGCTACACCTTC
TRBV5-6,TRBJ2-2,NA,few,CASTRQTGELFF,TGTGCCAGCACCCGACAAACCGGGGAGCTGTTTTTT
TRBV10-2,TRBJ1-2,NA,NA,CATEPAANYGYTF,TGCGCCACCGAACCCGCAGCTAACTATGGCTACACCTTC
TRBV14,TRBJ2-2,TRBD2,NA,CASSQESRLAGVSGELFF,TGTGCCAGCAGCCAAGAGTCCCGACTAGCGGGAGTATCCGGGGAGCTGTTTTTT
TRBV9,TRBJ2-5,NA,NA,CASSVDGETQYF,TGTGCCAGCAGCGTAGACGGTGAGACCCAGTACTTC
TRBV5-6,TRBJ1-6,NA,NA,CASNPDGVSYNSPLHF,TGTGCCAGCAACCCCGACGGAGTTTCCTATAATTCACCCCTCCACTTT
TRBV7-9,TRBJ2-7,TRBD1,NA,CASSSRDSLFSYEQYF,TGTGCCAGCAGCTCCCGGGACAGCCTATTCTCCTACGAGCAGTACTTC
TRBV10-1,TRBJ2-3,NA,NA,CASSGLITDTQYF,TGCGCCAGCAGTGGACTAATCACAGATACGCAGTATTTT
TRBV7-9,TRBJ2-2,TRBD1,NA,CASSPQGIVGKGELFF,TGTGCCAGCAGCCCACAGGGGATCGTCGGCAAGGGGGAGCTGTTTTTT
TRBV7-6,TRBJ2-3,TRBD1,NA,CASSLGVQGATDTQYF,TGTGCCAGCAGCTTGGGGGTACAGGGGGCCACAGATACGCAGTATTTT
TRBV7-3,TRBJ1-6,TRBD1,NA,CATRDREDSPLHF,TGTGCCACCAGGGACAGGGAGGATTCACCCCTCCACTTT
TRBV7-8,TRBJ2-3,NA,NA,CAGSNPGVKNTQYF,TGTGCCGGCAGCAACCCCGGGGTAAAGAATACGCAGTATTTT
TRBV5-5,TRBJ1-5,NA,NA,CASSLMGDNQPQHF,TGTGCCAGCAGCTTGATGGGAGATAATCAGCCCCAGCATTTT
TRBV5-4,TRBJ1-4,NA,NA,CASSRTGTNEKLFF,TGTGCCAGCAGCCGTACGGGAACTAATGAAAAACTGTTTTTT
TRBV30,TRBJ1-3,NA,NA,CAWSLESGNTIYF,TGTGCCTGGAGTTTGGAGTCTGGAAACACCATATATTTT
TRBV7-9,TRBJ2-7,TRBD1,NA,CSSSLGGNEQYF,TGTTCCAGCAGCTTAGGGGGCAACGAGCAGTACTTC
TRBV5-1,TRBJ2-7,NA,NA,CASSDQGSNEQYF,TGCGCCAGCAGCGATCAGGGTTCAAACGAGCAGTACTTC
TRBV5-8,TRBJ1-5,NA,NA,CASSLKRQVRYQPQHF,TGTGCCAGCAGCTTGAAAAGACAGGTTCGGTATCAGCCCCAGCATTTT
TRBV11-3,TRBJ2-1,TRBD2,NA,CASSLGLAGNEQFF,TGTGCCAGCAGCCTGGGACTAGCCGGCAATGAGCAGTTCTTC
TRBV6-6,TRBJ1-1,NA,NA,CASSYKDSNTEAFF,TGTGCCAGCAGTTACAAAGACAGTAACACTGAAGCTTTCTTT
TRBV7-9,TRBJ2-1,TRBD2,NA,CASGVDETSPPEQFF,TGTGCCAGCGGAGTAGATGAGACTAGCCCCCCTGAGCAGTTCTTC
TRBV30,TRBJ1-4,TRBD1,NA,CAGPGQGARGEKLFF,TGTGCCGGACCGGGACAGGGGGCGCGAGGGGAAAAACTGTTTTTT
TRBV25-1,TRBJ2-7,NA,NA,CASSAPFGSPREDEQYF,TGTGCCAGCAGTGCCCCGTTCGGGTCTCCTCGAGAGGACGAGCAGTACTTC
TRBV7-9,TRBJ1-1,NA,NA,CSSSFGGGSTEAFF,TGTTCCAGCAGCTTTGGGGGGGGATCCACTGAAGCTTTCTTT
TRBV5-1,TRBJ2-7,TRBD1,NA,CASSTLPSFLGQKYEQYF,TGCGCCAGCAGCACTTTACCCTCCTTCTTGGGACAGAAGTACGAGCAGTACTTC
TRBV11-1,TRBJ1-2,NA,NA,CASSLMDTGDYGYTF,TGTGCCAGCAGCTTAATGGATACGGGGGACTATGGCTACACCTTC
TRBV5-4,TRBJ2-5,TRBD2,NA,CASSLDGGGGETQYF,TGTGCCAGCAGCTTGGACGGCGGGGGGGGAGAGACCCAGTACTTC
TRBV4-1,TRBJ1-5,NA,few,CASSQGLLSQPQHF,TGCGCCAGCAGCCAAGGCCTGCTCAGTCAGCCCCAGCATTTT
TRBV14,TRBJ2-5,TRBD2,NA,CASSQDSGGETQYF,TGTGCCAGCAGCCAAGATAGCGGGGGAGAGACCCAGTACTTC
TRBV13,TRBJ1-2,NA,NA,CASSFRVPGDYGYTF,TGTGCCAGCAGCTTCCGGGTCCCGGGGGACTATGGCTACACCTTC
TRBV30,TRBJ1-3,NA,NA,CAWSVLRPNTIYF,TGTGCCTGGAGTGTACTACGGCCAAACACCATATATTTT
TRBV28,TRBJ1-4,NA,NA,CAGGAGKLFF,TGTGCCGGAGGGGCAGGAAAACTGTTTTTT
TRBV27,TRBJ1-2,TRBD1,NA,CASSPTGVRGAGNGYTF,TGTGCCAGCAGTCCTACAGGGGTTAGGGGAGCAGGGAATGGCTACACCTTC
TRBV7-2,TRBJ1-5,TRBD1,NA,CASSTRQGAGQPQHF,TGTGCCAGCAGCACGCGACAGGGGGCGGGGCAGCCCCAGCATTTT
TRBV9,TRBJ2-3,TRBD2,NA,CASSPGTLGRGTQYF,TGTGCCAGCAGCCCAGGGACCCTCGGGAGGGGTACGCAGTATTTT
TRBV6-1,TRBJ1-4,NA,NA,CASSLQGEKLFF,TGTGCCAGCAGTCTTCAGGGTGAAAAACTGTTTTTT
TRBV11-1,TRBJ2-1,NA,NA,CASSQIYNEQFF,TGTGCCAGCAGCCAAATCTACAATGAGCAGTTCTTC
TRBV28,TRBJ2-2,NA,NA,CANQGSNTGELFF,TGTGCCAACCAGGGAAGCAACACCGGGGAGCTGTTTTTT
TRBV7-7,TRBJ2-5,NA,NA,CASSLRPGVETQYF,TGTGCTAGCAGCTTAAGGCCGGGGGTTGAGACCCAGTACTTC
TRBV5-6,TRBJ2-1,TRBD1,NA,CASSWGQGNNEQFF,TGTGCCAGCAGCTGGGGACAGGGCAACAATGAGCAGTTCTTC
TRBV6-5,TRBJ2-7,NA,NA,CASSYIQRSYEQYF,TGTGCCAGCAGTTATATCCAGCGGAGCTACGAGCAGTACTTC
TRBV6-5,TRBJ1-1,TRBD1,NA,CASSYPGTGREAFF,TGTGCCAGCAGTTACCCCGGGACAGGGAGGGAGGCTTTCTTT
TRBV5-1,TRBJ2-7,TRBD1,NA,CASSPGTGGFYEQYF,TGCGCCAGCAGCCCCGGGACAGGGGGCTTCTACGAGCAGTACTTC